The 6 T cell receptor beta chains in this list originate from one sample, sequenced in a study of blood T cell repertoires in COVID-19. The assay was immunoSEQ multiplex PCR, and TCRdb's table has in-frame clones only and misses some. There are some 230,000 clones in the sample; approximately 90% occur only once, and approximately 2.1% lies in the top ten. Source material: peripheral blood. The receptor source for this set is a man younger than 40 who had recovered from COVID-19.

This clone turned up a few times. The CDR3 DNA reads TGTGCCAGCAGTTCCCCCCTAGAGGGGAGGGGCGAGCAGTACTTC. It specifies CASSSPLEGRGEQYF. The gene calls are TRBV6-5 and TRBJ2-7, with TRBD2 matching 7 bases. The germline V gene encodes CDR1 MNHEY and CDR2 SVGAGI. The CDR3 has 15 residues. The V segment lost 4 bases and the J segment 6 bases; nucleotides outside the gene matches: 12.

The rearrangement links TRBV2 to TRBJ2-3; tentatively, D is TRBD1 (5 bases). CDR3 size: 14 residues. The germline CDR1 and CDR2 sequences are SNHLY and FYNNEI. Trimming took off 5 bases at V and 5 bases at J, with 14 bases between the two ends. The DNA of the CDR3 is TGTGCCAGCAGTTTCAGGGCGCGGATAGATACGCAGTATTTT. Its translation: CASSFRARIDTQYF.

This chain links TRBV19 with TRBJ1-2; D is possibly TRBD1 (5 bases). The CDR3 sequence is 15 residues long. V was trimmed by 4 bases and J by 6 bases, leaving 18 bases between them. Germline lookup yields CDR1 LNHDA and CDR2 SQIVND (reference sequence). The chain's CDR3 is CASSTPEQEINGYTF. The CDR3 nucleotides are TGTGCCAGTAGTACCCCCGAACAGGAGATCAATGGCTACACCTTC.

V usage is TRBV4-2 and J usage is TRBJ2-7, with 9 bases that match TRBD2. The V and J ends lost 0 bases and 2 bases, in that order; junction bases with no gene match: 8. Looked up from germline, CDR1 is LGHNA and CDR2 is YNFKEQ. CDR3 length equals 17 residues. The CDR3: CASSQDEAGGGAYEQYF. In nucleotides, the CDR3 is TGTGCCAGCAGCCAAGATGAGGCGGGCGGGGGGGCCTACGAGCAGTACTTC.

The chain joins TRBV3-1 (or the pseudogene TRBV3-2) to TRBJ1-4; 7 nucleotides match TRBD1. V shed 4 bases and J 6 bases; nucleotides not matched to a gene: 5. CDR1 and CDR2 (germline): LGHDT, YNNKEL (reference sequence). CDR3 size: 14 residues. DNA of the CDR3: TGTGCCAGCAGCCCGACAGGGCGAGATGAAAAACTGTTTTTT. Translating gives CASSPTGRDEKLFF.

V gene TRBV11-2 combines with J gene TRBJ2-7, with 7 bases aligning to TRBD2. CDR3 length: 15 amino acids. The germline gives CDR1 SGHAT, CDR2 FQNNGV. Trimming removed 1 base from V and 1 base from J; junction bases left unmatched: 4. The CDR3 here is CASSLGGGFSYEQYF. Here the CDR3 DNA reads TGTGCCAGCAGCTTAGGCGGGGGTTTTTCCTACGAGCAGTACTTC.